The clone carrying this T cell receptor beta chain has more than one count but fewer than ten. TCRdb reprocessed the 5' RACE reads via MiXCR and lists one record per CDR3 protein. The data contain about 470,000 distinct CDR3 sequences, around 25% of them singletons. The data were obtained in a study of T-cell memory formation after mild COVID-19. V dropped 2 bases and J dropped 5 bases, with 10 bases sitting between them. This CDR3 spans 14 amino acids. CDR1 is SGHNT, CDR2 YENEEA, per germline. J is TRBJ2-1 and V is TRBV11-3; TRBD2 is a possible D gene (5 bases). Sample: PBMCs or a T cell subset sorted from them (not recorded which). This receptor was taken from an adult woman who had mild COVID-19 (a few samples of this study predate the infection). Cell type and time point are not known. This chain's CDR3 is CASSLSGPHNEQFF. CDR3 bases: TGTGCCAGCAGCTTAAGCGGCCCCCACAATGAGCAGTTCTTC. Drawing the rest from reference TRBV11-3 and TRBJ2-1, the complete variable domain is EAGVVQSPRYKIIEKKQPVAFWCNPISGHNTLYWYLQNLGQGPELLIRYENEEAVDDSQLPKDRFSAERLKGVDSTLKIQPAELGDSAVYLCASSLSGPHNEQFFGPGTRLTVL.